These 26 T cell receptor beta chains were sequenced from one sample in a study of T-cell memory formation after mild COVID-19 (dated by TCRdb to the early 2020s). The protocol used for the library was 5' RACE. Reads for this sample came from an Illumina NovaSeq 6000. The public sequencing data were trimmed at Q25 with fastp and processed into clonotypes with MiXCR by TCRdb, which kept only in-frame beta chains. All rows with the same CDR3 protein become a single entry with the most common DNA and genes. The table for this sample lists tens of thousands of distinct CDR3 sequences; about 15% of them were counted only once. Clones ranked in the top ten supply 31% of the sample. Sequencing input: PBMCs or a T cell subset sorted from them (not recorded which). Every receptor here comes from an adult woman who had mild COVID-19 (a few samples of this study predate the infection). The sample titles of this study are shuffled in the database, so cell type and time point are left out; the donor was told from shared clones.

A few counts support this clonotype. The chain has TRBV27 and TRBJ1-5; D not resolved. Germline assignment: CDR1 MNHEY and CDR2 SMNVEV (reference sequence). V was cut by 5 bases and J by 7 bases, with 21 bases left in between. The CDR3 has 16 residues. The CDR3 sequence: CASSLRHPAGGQPQHF. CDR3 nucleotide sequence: TGTGCCAGCAGTCTACGGCACCCCGCAGGCGGGCAGCCCCAGCATTTT.

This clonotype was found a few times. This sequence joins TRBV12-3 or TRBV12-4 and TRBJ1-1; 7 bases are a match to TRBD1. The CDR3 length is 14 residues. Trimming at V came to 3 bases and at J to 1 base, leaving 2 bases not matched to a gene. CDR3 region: CASSLTGPNTEAFF. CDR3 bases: TGTGCCAGCAGTTTGACAGGGCCGAACACTGAAGCTTTCTTT.

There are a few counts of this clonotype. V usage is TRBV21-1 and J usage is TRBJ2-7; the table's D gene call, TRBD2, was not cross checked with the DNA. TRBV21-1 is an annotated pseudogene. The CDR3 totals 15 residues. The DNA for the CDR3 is TGTGCCAGCAACTATACTAGCGGGAGCACCTGTGAGCAGTACTTC. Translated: CASNYTSGSTCEQYF.

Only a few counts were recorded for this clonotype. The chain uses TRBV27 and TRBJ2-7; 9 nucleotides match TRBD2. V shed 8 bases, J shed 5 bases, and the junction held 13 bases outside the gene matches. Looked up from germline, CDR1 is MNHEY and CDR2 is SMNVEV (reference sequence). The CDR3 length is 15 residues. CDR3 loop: CASGPISGRAHEQYF. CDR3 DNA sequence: TGTGCCAGCGGACCTATTAGCGGGAGAGCTCACGAGCAGTACTTC.

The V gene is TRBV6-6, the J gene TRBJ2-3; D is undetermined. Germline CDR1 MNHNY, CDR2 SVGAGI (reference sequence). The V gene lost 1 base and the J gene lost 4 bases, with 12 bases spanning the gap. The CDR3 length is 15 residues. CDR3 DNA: TGTGCCAGCAGTTACTTGGGCAGTCGGGCAGATACGCAGTATTTT. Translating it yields CASSYLGSRADTQYF.

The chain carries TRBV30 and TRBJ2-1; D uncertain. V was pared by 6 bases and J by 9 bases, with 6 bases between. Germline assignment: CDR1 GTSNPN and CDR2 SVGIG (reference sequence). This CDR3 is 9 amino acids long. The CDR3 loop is CACQREQFF. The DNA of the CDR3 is TGTGCCTGCCAACGTGAGCAGTTCTTC.

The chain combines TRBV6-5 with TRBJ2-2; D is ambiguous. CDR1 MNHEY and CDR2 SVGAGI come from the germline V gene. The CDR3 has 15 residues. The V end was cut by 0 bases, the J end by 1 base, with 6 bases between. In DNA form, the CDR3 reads TGTGCCAGCAGTTACTCAGGGCAGAACACCGGGGAGCTGTTTTTT. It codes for CASSYSGQNTGELFF.

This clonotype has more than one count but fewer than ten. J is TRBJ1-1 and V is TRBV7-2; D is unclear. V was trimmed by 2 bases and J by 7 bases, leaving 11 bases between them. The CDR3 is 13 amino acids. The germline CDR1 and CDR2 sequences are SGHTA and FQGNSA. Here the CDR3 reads CASSLYDYGEAFF. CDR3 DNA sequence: TGTGCCAGCAGCTTATATGACTACGGTGAAGCTTTCTTT.

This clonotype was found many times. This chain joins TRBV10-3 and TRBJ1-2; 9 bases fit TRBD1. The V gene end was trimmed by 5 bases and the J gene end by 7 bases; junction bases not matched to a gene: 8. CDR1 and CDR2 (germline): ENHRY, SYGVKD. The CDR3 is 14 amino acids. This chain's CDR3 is CAISWTGELSGYTF. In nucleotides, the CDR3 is TGTGCCATCAGTTGGACAGGGGAGCTGTCTGGCTACACCTTC.

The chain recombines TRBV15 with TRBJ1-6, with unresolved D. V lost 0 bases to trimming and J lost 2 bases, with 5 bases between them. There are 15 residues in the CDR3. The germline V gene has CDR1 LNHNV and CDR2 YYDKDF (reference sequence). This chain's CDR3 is CATSRDGPYNSPLHF. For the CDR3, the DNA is TGTGCCACCAGCAGAGATGGCCCCTATAATTCACCCCTCCACTTT.

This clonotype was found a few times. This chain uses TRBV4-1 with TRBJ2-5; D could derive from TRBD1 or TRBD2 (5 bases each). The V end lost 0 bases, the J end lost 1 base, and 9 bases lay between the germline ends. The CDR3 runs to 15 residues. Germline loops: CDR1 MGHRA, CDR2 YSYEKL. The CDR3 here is CASSQDPGTQETQYF. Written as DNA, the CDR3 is TGCGCCAGCAGCCAAGATCCCGGGACCCAAGAGACCCAGTACTTC.

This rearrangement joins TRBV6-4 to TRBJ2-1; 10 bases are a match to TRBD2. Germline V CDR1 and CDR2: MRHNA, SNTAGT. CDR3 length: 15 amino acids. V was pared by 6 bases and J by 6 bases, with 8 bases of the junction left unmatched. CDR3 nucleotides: TGTGCCAGCAGCCCCGGGACTAGCGATCGCAATGAGCAGTTCTTC. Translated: CASSPGTSDRNEQFF.

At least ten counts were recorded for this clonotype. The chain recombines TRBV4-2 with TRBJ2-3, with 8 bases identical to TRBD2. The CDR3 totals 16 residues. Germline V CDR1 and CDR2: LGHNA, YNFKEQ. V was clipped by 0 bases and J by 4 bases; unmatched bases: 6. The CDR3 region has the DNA TGTGCCAGCAGCCAAGACTCCAGCGGGAGCTCAGATACGCAGTATTTT. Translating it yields CASSQDSSGSSDTQYF.

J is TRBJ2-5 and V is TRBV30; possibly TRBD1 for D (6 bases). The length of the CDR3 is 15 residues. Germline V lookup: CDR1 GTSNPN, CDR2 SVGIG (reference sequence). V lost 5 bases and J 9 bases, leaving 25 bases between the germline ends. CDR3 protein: CAWELSTGFLSSQYF. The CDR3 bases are TGTGCCTGGGAACTTTCGACAGGCTTCTTGAGCTCCCAGTACTTC.

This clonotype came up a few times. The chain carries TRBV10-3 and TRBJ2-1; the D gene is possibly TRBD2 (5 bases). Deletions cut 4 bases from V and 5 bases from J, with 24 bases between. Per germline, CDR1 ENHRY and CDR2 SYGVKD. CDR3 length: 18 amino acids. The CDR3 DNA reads TGTGCCATCAGTGTCCGAGCGGCAGGCCAAGAGCGAGACAATGAGCAGTTCTTC. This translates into CAISVRAAGQERDNEQFF.

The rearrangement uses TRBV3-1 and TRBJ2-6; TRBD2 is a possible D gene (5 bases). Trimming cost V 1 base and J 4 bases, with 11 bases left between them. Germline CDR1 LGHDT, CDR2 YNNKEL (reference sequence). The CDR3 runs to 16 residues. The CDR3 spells CASSQVSEGGANVLTF. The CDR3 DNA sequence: TGTGCCAGCAGCCAAGTCAGCGAGGGAGGGGCCAACGTCCTGACTTTC. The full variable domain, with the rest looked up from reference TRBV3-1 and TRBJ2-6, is DTAVSQTPKYLVTQMGNDKSIKCEQNLGHDTMYWYKQDSKKFLKIMFSYNNKELIINETVPNRFSPKSPDKAHLNLHINSLELGDSAVYFCASSQVSEGGANVLTFGAGSRLTVL.

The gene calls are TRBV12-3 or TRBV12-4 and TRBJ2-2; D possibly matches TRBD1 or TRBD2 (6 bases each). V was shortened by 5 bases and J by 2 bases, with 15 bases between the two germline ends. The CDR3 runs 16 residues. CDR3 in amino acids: CASSAPPGGNTGELFF. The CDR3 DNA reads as TGTGCCAGCAGTGCCCCGCCCGGGGGCAACACCGGGGAGCTGTTTTTT.

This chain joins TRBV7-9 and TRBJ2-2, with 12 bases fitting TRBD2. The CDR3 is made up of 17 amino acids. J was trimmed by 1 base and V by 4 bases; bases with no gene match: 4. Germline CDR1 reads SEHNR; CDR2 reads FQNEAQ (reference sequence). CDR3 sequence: CASSSRLAGENTGELFF. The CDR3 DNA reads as TGTGCCAGCAGCTCACGACTAGCGGGAGAGAACACCGGGGAGCTGTTTTTT.

The CDR3 nucleotides read TGTGCCAGCAGTGCCAGGGAGGGGGGGACTCGCGAGACCCAGTACTTC. It specifies CASSAREGGTRETQYF. The V call is TRBV12-3 or TRBV12-4, the J call TRBJ2-5; tentatively, D is TRBD2 (7 bases). The germline V and J ends were trimmed by 5 bases and 5 bases, with 21 bases remaining between them. CDR3 length equals 16 residues.

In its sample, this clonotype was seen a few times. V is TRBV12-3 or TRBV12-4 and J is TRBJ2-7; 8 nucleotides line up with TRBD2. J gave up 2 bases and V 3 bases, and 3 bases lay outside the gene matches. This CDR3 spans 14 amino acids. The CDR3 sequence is CASSFLAGTYEQYF. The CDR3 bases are TGTGCCAGCAGTTTTCTAGCGGGTACCTACGAGCAGTACTTC.

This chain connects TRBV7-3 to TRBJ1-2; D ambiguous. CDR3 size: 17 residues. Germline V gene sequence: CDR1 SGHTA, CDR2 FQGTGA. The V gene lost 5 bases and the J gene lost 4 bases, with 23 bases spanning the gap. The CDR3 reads CASSQLGGAALVYGYTF. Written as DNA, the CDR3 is TGTGCCAGCAGCCAATTAGGTGGCGCGGCATTGGTCTATGGCTACACCTTC.

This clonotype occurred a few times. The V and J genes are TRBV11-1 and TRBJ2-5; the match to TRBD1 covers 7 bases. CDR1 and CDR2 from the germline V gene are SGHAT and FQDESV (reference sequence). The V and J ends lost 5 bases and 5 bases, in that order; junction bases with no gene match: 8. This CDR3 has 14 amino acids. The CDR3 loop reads CASSPVTGTETQYF. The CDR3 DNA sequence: TGTGCCAGCAGCCCAGTGACAGGGACGGAGACCCAGTACTTC. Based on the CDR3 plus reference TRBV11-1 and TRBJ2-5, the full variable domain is EAEVAQSPRYKITEKSQAVAFWCDPISGHATLYWYRQILGQGPELLVQFQDESVVDDSQLPKDRFSAERLKGVDSTLKIQPAELGDSAMYLCASSPVTGTETQYFGPGTRLLVL.

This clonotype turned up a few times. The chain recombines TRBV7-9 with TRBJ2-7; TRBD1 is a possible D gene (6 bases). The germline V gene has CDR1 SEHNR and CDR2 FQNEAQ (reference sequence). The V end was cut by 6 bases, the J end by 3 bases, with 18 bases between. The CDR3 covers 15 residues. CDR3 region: CASSPDSLVVYEQYF. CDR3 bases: TGTGCCAGCAGTCCGGACAGTCTTGTCGTCTACGAGCAGTACTTC.

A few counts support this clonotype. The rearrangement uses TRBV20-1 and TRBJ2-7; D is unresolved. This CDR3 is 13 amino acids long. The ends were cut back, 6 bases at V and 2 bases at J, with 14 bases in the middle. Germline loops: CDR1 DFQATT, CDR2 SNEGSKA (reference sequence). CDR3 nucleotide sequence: TGCAGTGCCCACCCCAGCGCGACCTACGAGCAGTACTTC. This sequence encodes CSAHPSATYEQYF.

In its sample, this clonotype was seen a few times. The CDR3 region is CASSVGTARTNEKLFF. The CDR3, as DNA: TGTGCCAGCAGCGTCGGGACGGCTCGAACTAATGAAAAACTGTTTTTT. This chain joins TRBV7-9 and TRBJ1-4, with D perhaps matching TRBD1 (5 bases). Germline loops: CDR1 SEHNR, CDR2 FQNEAQ (reference sequence). V was clipped by 5 bases and J by 1 base, with 14 bases between them. CDR3 length: 16 residues.

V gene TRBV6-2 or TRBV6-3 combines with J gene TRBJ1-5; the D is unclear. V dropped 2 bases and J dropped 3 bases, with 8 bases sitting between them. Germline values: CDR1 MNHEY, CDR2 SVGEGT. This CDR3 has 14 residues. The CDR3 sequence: CASSYPGFNQPQHF. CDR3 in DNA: TGTGCCAGCAGTTACCCAGGCTTCAATCAGCCCCAGCATTTT.